The 16 T cell receptor beta chains presented below share a single source sample, sequenced in a study of T cells in localized non-small cell lung cancer. Data came from immunoSEQ multiplex PCR; TCRdb stores just in-frame clones and leaves some out. Among tens of thousands of clones listed, about nine tenths were seen once. The source material was peripheral blood, sampled before any cancer treatment. The receptors stem from a male donor aged 60 or over with stage III lung adenocarcinoma.

The V gene is TRBV7-8, the J gene TRBJ1-5, with 7 positions matching TRBD1. CDR1 and CDR2 from the germline V gene are SGHVS and FQNEAQ. The CDR3 runs 14 residues. V trimming: 5 bases; J trimming: 7 bases; junction bases outside the gene matches: 8. CDR3: CASSQDRVGQPQHF. The CDR3 DNA is TGTGCCAGCAGCCAAGACAGGGTAGGACAGCCCCAGCATTTT.

The chain links TRBV5-1 to TRBJ1-4; tentative D call: TRBD1 (5 bases). The length of the CDR3 is 17 residues. V dropped 4 bases and J dropped 3 bases, with 19 bases sitting between them. Germline CDR1 reads SGHRS; CDR2 reads YFSETQ. CDR3 in amino acids: CASSITGTGEANEKLFF. CDR3 nucleotide sequence: TGCGCCAGCAGCATTACAGGCACCGGGGAAGCTAATGAAAAACTGTTTTTT.

The V and J genes are TRBV11-2 and TRBJ1-2; a possible D gene is TRBD1 (6 bases). Trimming cost V 1 base and J 4 bases, with 10 bases left between them. Germline assignment: CDR1 SGHAT and CDR2 FQNNGV. This CDR3 has 14 residues. The CDR3 region is CASSLVLQGYGYTF. The DNA of the CDR3 is TGTGCCAGCAGCTTAGTGCTACAGGGCTATGGCTACACCTTC. The full variable domain, completed using reference TRBV11-2 and TRBJ1-2, is EAGVAQSPRYKIIEKRQSVAFWCNPISGHATLYWYQQILGQGPKLLIQFQNNGVVDDSQLPKDRFSAERLKGVDSTLKIQPAKLEDSAVYLCASSLVLQGYGYTFGSGTRLTVV.

The rearrangement uses TRBV29-1 and TRBJ1-2; D is possibly TRBD1 (5 bases). Trimming removed 7 bases from V and 2 bases from J, with 14 bases in between. This CDR3 contains 13 residues. Germline loops: CDR1 SQVTM, CDR2 ANQGSEA. The DNA of the CDR3 is TGCAGCGCCTCCAGGGCGGTAAACTATGGCTACACCTTC. This translates into CSASRAVNYGYTF.

This clone has only one observation. This chain connects TRBV11-2 to TRBJ2-1; the match to TRBD2 covers 9 bases. The CDR3 extends over 15 amino acids. Per germline, CDR1 SGHAT and CDR2 FQNNGV. V shed 5 bases and J 6 bases; nucleotides not matched to a gene: 8. CDR3 protein: CASSLTSGFGNEQFF. As DNA, the CDR3 is TGTGCCAGCAGCCTAACTAGCGGGTTTGGCAATGAGCAGTTCTTC.

The chain has TRBV10-3 and TRBJ1-1; D may be TRBD1 (6 bases). This CDR3 comprises 14 residues. CDR1 ENHRY and CDR2 SYGVKD come from the germline V gene. The V end lost 6 bases, the J end lost 0 bases, and 11 bases lay between the germline ends. The CDR3 DNA sequence: TGTGCCATCAGGAACAGGGACGTGAACACTGAAGCTTTCTTT. Protein: CAIRNRDVNTEAFF.

CDR3: CASSQAGVGTEAFF. CDR3 DNA: TGCGCCAGCAGCCAAGCAGGGGTCGGCACTGAAGCTTTCTTT. The rearrangement links TRBV4-1 to TRBJ1-1; D possibly corresponds to TRBD1 (6 bases). The germline CDR1 and CDR2 sequences are MGHRA and YSYEKL. The V end was cut by 1 base, the J end by 4 bases, with 10 bases between. The CDR3 totals 14 residues.

CDR3 in amino acids: CASSPSPDSKSQNIQYF. In DNA form, the CDR3 reads TGTGCCAGCAGCCCGAGCCCGGACAGTAAAAGCCAAAACATTCAGTACTTC. The V call is TRBV5-6, the J call TRBJ2-4, with TRBD1 as a possible D gene (6 bases). The germline V gene has CDR1 SGHDT and CDR2 YYEEEE. The V gene lost 4 bases and the J gene lost 5 bases, with 22 bases spanning the gap. CDR3 length: 17 amino acids.

The chain uses TRBV18 and TRBJ1-1; TRBD1 aligns across 11 bases. V shed 0 bases, J shed 6 bases, and the junction held 3 bases outside the gene matches. CDR3 length: 15 amino acids. Germline V gene data show CDR1 as KGHSH and CDR2 as LQKENI. CDR3 protein: CASSPPGQGVSEAFF. DNA of the CDR3: TGTGCCAGCTCACCACCGGGACAGGGGGTCTCTGAAGCTTTCTTT.

The chain combines TRBV28 with TRBJ1-5; tentatively, D is TRBD1 (6 bases). The V and J ends lost 7 bases and 6 bases respectively, with 22 bases between them. From germline, CDR1 is MDHEN and CDR2 SYDVKM. The length of the CDR3 is 16 residues. CDR3: CASTGGTSGVSQPQHF. The DNA for the CDR3 is TGTGCCAGCACGGGGGGCACTTCAGGGGTGAGTCAGCCCCAGCATTTT.

The DNA of the CDR3 is TGTGCCAGCAGCTTAAGTGAGACAGGGGTTAAACCCCAGCATTTT. Protein product: CASSLSETGVKPQHF. The chain joins TRBV7-8 to TRBJ1-5, with TRBD1 matching 8 bases. The V gene's germline CDR1 is SGHVS and CDR2 FQNEAQ. This CDR3 contains 15 residues. Trimming cost V 2 bases and J 10 bases; bases outside gene matches: 10.

V is TRBV28 and J is TRBJ1-4; D gene uncertain. Germline-derived CDR1 and CDR2 are MDHEN and SYDVKM. The CDR3 consists of 14 residues. V was clipped by 7 bases and J by 0 bases, with 9 bases between them. CDR3 residues: CASTPGTTNEKLFF. The CDR3, as DNA: TGTGCCAGCACCCCCGGGACAACTAATGAAAAACTGTTTTTT.

The rearrangement joins TRBV18 to TRBJ2-3; 10 nucleotides line up with TRBD1. J lost 5 bases, V lost 4 bases, and 9 bases had no gene match. This CDR3 has 16 amino acids. Germline CDR1 KGHSH, CDR2 LQKENI. The CDR3 here is CASSRPGGQGQDTQYF. CDR3 sequence (DNA): TGTGCCAGCTCACGGCCGGGGGGACAGGGGCAAGATACGCAGTATTTT.

Turning to this clone: Germline and junction disagree at one end, which may indicate a read error. The rearrangement joins TRBV7-7 to TRBJ2-2; unclear D gene. Germline-derived CDR1 and CDR2 are SSHAT and FNYEAQ (reference sequence). The CDR3 length is 14 residues. CDR3 nucleotide sequence: TGTGCTAGCAGCTTATACGGTGGGGCCGGGGAGCTGTTTTTT. It specifies CASSLYGGAGELFF.

This chain connects TRBV19 to TRBJ1-2; D is possibly TRBD1 (6 bases). Germline lookup yields CDR1 LNHDA and CDR2 SQIVND (reference sequence). The CDR3 loop spans 12 amino acids. The V end was cut by 7 bases, the J end by 4 bases, with 10 bases between. CDR3 loop: CASNDRIYGYTF. CDR3 nucleotide sequence: TGTGCCAGTAACGACAGGATCTATGGCTACACCTTC.

The chain recombines TRBV5-1 with TRBJ2-7; D uncertain. CDR1 is SGHRS, CDR2 YFSETQ, per germline. The germline V and J ends were trimmed by 1 base and 2 bases, with 7 bases remaining between them. This CDR3 spans 13 amino acids. This chain's CDR3 is CASSLNSAYEQYF. The CDR3 DNA sequence: TGCGCCAGCAGCTTGAACAGCGCCTACGAGCAGTACTTC.